Sequencing of this TCR beta chain was carried out in a study of T cell responses to AZD1222 COVID-19 vaccine. Study in general: Pooling of second doses given at about 4 or about 12 weeks was done. Regarding the study as a whole: Donors, mostly white British, included more females; clonal diversity was possibly underestimated.

Germline loops: CDR1 SSHAT, CDR2 FNYEAQ (reference sequence). This CDR3 comprises 13 residues. Details on this clone: Its antigen is undetermined. The junction differs from germline at one of its ends, possibly a read error.

The data were produced by immunoSEQ multiplex PCR, yet TCRdb's version contains in-frame clones alone and is incomplete. The table includes roughly 140,000 clones, about 91% detected once. The sequencing here drew on peripheral blood, taken on day 0 of AZD1222 vaccination. This chain uses TRBV7-7 with TRBJ2-7, with unresolved D. This TCR was sampled from an adult in good health. DNA for the CDR3: TGTGCTAGCAGCTTACAAACTGACTACGAGCAGTACTTC. Its protein is CASSLQTDYEQYF. Together with reference TRBV7-7 and TRBJ2-7, the CDR3 gives the full variable domain: GAGVSQSPRYKVTKRGQDVTLRCDPISSHATLYWYQQALGQGPEFLTYFNYEAQPDKSGLPSDRFSAERPEGSISTLTIQRTEQRDSAMYRCASSLQTDYEQYFGPGTRLTVT.